The present T cell receptor beta chain was sequenced within a study of T cell repertoires in cytomegalovirus infection. Study-level background: Use of recently identified HLA-C-restricted and well-studied HLA-B-restricted CMV epitopes was part of the study. Shared public TCR beta signatures pointed to both CMV infection and a matching HLA type. Study-wide findings and caveats: The study identified carriers of CMV plus the relevant HLA from cumulative public TCR beta family frequency. The ex vivo response showed dominance by HLA-C-restricted CMV-specific TCR beta clonotypes.

A word on this clonotype: What it recognizes is unknown.

TCRdb redid the calling of the reads with MiXCR, one entry per CDR3 protein. The sample contains fewer than 900,000 distinct CDR3 sequences, under 35% of which appear only once. Germline assignment: CDR1 MDHEN and CDR2 SYDVKM. The CDR3 spans 20 residues. Germline trimming cut 0 bases from V and 2 bases from J; bases unmatched to any gene: 11. This sequence was found in a human donor in good health (CMV status not recorded). Some clones in this sample may be carry-over from other donors' samples. The sample was cultured CD8+ T cells from PBMCs, taken from culture after CMV antigen stimulation. This sequence joins TRBV28 and TRBJ2-3; 13 nucleotides match TRBD2. CDR3 coding DNA: TGTGCCAGCAGTTTATGGATGGGCATAGGGACTAGCGGGGACACAGATACGCAGTATTTT. The encoded protein is CASSLWMGIGTSGDTDTQYF.